This entry describes one T cell receptor (beta chain). In germline, CDR1 is SGHAT, CDR2 FQNNGV. V trimming: 1 base; J trimming: 4 bases; junction bases outside the gene matches: 4. This CDR3 is built from 16 residues. The data were obtained in a study of blood T cell repertoires in COVID-19. Study-level background: PBMCs, B-cell-depleted T cells, or T cells were the source of the cDNA or gDNA that made up the material.

Individuals aged roughly 18 to 95 years were recruited from roughly 23 US areas. Allocation to cohorts depended on clinical history reported by the participants. Individuals in the exposed group had encountered a COVID-19 case within 2 weeks preceding study entry. The repertoire was sequenced with immunoSEQ multiplex PCR; TCRdb's copy has only in-frame clones and lacks some. Seen here are roughly 200,000 clones, roughly 84% observed once, and the top ten hold about 3.2%. This sequence was found in a woman aged 30 to 39 who had been exposed to COVID-19. Sequenced material: PBMCs or T cells enriched from blood (not recorded which). The chain carries TRBV11-2 and TRBJ2-2; TRBD2 agrees at 9 bases. The CDR3 loop reads CASSLGSSGVTGELFF. As DNA, the CDR3 is TGTGCCAGCAGCTTAGGGTCTAGCGGGGTCACCGGGGAGCTGTTTTTT.